This T cell receptor beta chain is from a study of technical replicates of blood from a handful of donors (dated by TCRdb to 2017 to 2019). As regards this clone: Its antigen is not yet known. No base quality values were provided; no much bigger clone lies one nucleotide off.

The trim is 4 bases for V and 2 bases for J, with a gap of 8 bases between the germline ends. The CDR3 goes from the cysteine to the phenylalanine over 13 residues. This entry keeps only the CDR3 DNA: 39 bases, framed from base 1. Taken from the germline V gene (reference sequence), the CDR1 and CDR2 loops are PRHDT and FYEKMQ. The library was generated by the immunoSEQ multiplex PCR assay. TCRdb stores this immuneACCESS table with in-frame sequences only. Part of the clones is absent; in the studies checked, under half of the shortfall reflects unresolved V genes, and no reason is known for the rest. The sample profile shows tens of thousands of clones; approximately 92% of them were found once. 0.4% to 0.45% of the sample lies in the top ten.

The specimen sequenced was T cells isolated from PBMCs. This sequence originates from a human donor in good health. The sequence links TRBV13 to TRBJ1-1; there is no confident call for the D gene. The DNA reads as follows: TGTGCCAGCAGCTCCGGTGCAAACACTGAAGCTTTCTTT. It translates to CASSSGANTEAFF.